This section outlines one TCR beta chain sequence together with its context. This CDR3 contains 13 residues. Germline CDR1 MNHEY, CDR2 SVGAGI. V lost 5 bases and J 8 bases, leaving 15 bases between the germline ends. These data are taken from a study of T cells in tumors after PD-1 blockade. The repertoire was sequenced with immunoSEQ multiplex PCR; TCRdb's copy has only in-frame clones and lacks some. The data hold about 63,000 clones, with 74% observed a single time. This TCR was sampled from a human donor with basal cell carcinoma. The starting material was PBMCs, obtained after anti-PD-1 treatment. The rearrangement links TRBV6-5 to TRBJ1-1, with D perhaps TRBD1 (6 bases). The CDR3 DNA reads as TGTGCCAGCAGTCGGGGGGGGGCGGAAGAAGCTTTCTTT. Its protein product is CASSRGGAEEAFF.